This TCR beta chain was recorded in a study of cytomegalovirus exposure and HLA in healthy donors. Study information: An earlier analysis identified 120 million or so unique TCR beta sequences in approximately 170 million T cells. Study-wide results and limits: On later analysis, the bulk of CMV-associated TCR beta chains appeared to be HLA-restricted.

A multiplex PCR was run with 60 Vbeta primers and 13 Jbeta primers. Clones were read by immunoSEQ multiplex PCR, and TCRdb kept only the in-frame ones, dropping some. Among roughly 150,000 clones listed, approximately 78% were seen once. These donors, healthy bone marrow donors, were studied. Donors had nominal health at sampling but likely had unrecorded immune exposures. Points on this clone: No antigen is known for it.

The CDR3 is 13 residues long. V was clipped by 4 bases and J by 4 bases; unmatched bases: 2. CDR1 MNHNS and CDR2 SASEGT come from the germline V gene. Sample: PBMCs. V usage is TRBV6-1 and J usage is TRBJ2-7; 9 bases are a match to TRBD2. This sequence was found in a male donor in good health and CMV-seronegative. The CDR3 loop reads CASSASGAYEQYF. The CDR3 bases are TGTGCCAGCAGTGCTAGCGGGGCTTACGAGCAGTACTTC.